The 12 T cell receptor beta chains presented below share a single source sample, sequenced in a study of cytomegalovirus exposure and HLA in healthy donors. TCRdb keeps only in-frame clones here, not all; method: immunoSEQ multiplex PCR. The sample has about 120,000 clones, about 88% seen once. The sample consisted of PBMCs. The source of these receptors is a woman younger than 35 in good health and CMV-seronegative.

Worth noting for this clone: Distinct nucleotide sequences in the sample also encode this CDR3. The rearrangement joins TRBV7-8 to TRBJ2-7; a weak D match, TRBD1 (6 bases). The CDR3 is 14 residues long. V was pared by 2 bases and J by 0 bases, with 8 bases between. Germline-derived CDR1 and CDR2 are SGHVS and FQNEAQ. This CDR3 reads CASSLQGSSYEQYF. CDR3 coding DNA: TGTGCCAGCAGCTTACAGGGGAGCTCCTACGAGCAGTACTTC.

The sample holds a few counts of this clone. The rearrangement uses TRBV7-2 and TRBJ1-5; possible D gene TRBD1, 6 bases. Germline CDR1 SGHTA, CDR2 FQGNSA. V was pared by 1 base and J by 5 bases, with 12 bases between. The CDR3 spans 15 residues. This CDR3 reads CASSLDWTAYQPQHF. CDR3 nucleotides: TGTGCCAGCAGCTTAGACTGGACAGCCTATCAGCCCCAGCATTTT. The variable domain in full, completed from reference TRBV7-2 and TRBJ1-5, reads GAGVSQSPSNKVTEKGKDVELRCDPISGHTALYWYRQSLGQGLEFLIYFQGNSAPDKSGLPSDRFSAERTGGSVSTLTIQRTQQEDSAVYLCASSLDWTAYQPQHFGDGTRLSIL.

The rearrangement joins TRBV28 to TRBJ1-1; 9 nucleotides align to TRBD1. The germline gives CDR1 MDHEN, CDR2 SYDVKM. V lost 6 bases and J lost 0; bases outside the gene matches: 8. CDR3 length: 16 residues. The CDR3 region is CASSRDRVLMNTEAFF. The CDR3 bases are TGTGCCAGCAGCCGGGACAGGGTACTAATGAACACTGAAGCTTTCTTT.

This clone has only one observation. This chain links TRBV18 with TRBJ2-7, with no clear D. The V and J ends lost 6 bases and 5 bases respectively, with 11 bases between them. The CDR3 spans 12 residues. CDR1 KGHSH and CDR2 LQKENI come from the germline V gene. The CDR3 reads CASSKYGDEQYF. The CDR3 DNA reads as TGTGCCAGCTCCAAATACGGTGACGAGCAGTACTTC.

The chain carries TRBV27 and TRBJ2-7, with D perhaps matching TRBD1 (5 bases). The CDR3 runs 14 residues. Germline assignment: CDR1 MNHEY and CDR2 SMNVEV (reference sequence). V was trimmed by 7 bases and J by 2 bases, leaving 15 bases between them. In DNA, the CDR3 is TGTGCCAGCACTCTTGGTCAGGGCCCCTACGAGCAGTACTTC. It specifies CASTLGQGPYEQYF.

The rearrangement uses TRBV6-8 and TRBJ1-6; the D is unclear. The V gene lost 4 bases and the J gene lost 9 bases, with 16 bases spanning the gap. Germline lookup yields CDR1 MNHGY and CDR2 SAAAGT. The CDR3 is made up of 15 amino acids. The CDR3 DNA sequence: TGTGCCAGCAGTTCCCAATTTTGCACTGGTTCACCCCTCCACTTT. Translation gives CASSSQFCTGSPLHF.

The V gene is TRBV4-1, the J gene TRBJ2-6; TRBD2 is a possible D gene (5 bases). Trimming removed 0 bases at V and 4 bases at J, with 16 bases between. The CDR3 spans 18 residues. Germline V gene data show CDR1 as MGHRA and CDR2 as YSYEKL. The chain's CDR3 is CASSQDGNAPGGANVLTF. The CDR3 DNA reads TGCGCCAGCAGCCAAGACGGCAACGCCCCGGGGGGGGCCAACGTCCTGACTTTC.

The chain carries TRBV28 and TRBJ2-7; D not certain. The germline V gene has CDR1 MDHEN and CDR2 SYDVKM. This CDR3 has 11 residues. Trimming removed 4 bases from V and 9 bases from J, with 10 bases in between. The CDR3 here is CASSSASMQYF. CDR3 in DNA: TGTGCCAGCAGTTCCGCGTCAATGCAGTACTTC. Drawing the rest from reference TRBV28 and TRBJ2-7, the complete variable domain is DVKVTQSSRYLVKRTGEKVFLECVQDMDHENMFWYRQDPGLGLRLIYFSYDVKMKEKGDIPEGYSVSREKKERFSLILESASTNQTSMYLCASSSASMQYFGPGTRLTVT.

This rearrangement joins TRBV5-6 to TRBJ2-7; D is undetermined. The CDR3 is 14 residues long. Germline V lookup: CDR1 SGHDT, CDR2 YYEEEE. Trimming removed 3 bases at V and 6 bases at J, with 16 bases between. CDR3 bases: TGTGCCAGCAGCTACCCCCGGCCGAGGAGCGAGCAGTACGTC. Translation: CASSYPRPRSEQYV.

V and J are TRBV6-5 and TRBJ1-2, with 11 bases lining up with TRBD1. The trim removed 5 bases at V and 10 bases at J, leaving 9 bases unmatched. The germline gives CDR1 MNHEY, CDR2 SVGAGI. There are 14 residues in the CDR3. CDR3 DNA sequence: TGTGCCAGCAGTCCAACCGGGACAGGGGGGGACTACACCTTC. Protein product: CASSPTGTGGDYTF.

The chain is built from TRBV2 and TRBJ1-2, with 7 positions matching TRBD1. The germline V gene encodes CDR1 SNHLY and CDR2 FYNNEI. The CDR3 runs to 11 residues. After removal of 9 bases from V and 3 bases from J, the junction contained 1 base not matched to a gene. CDR3 nucleotides: TGTGCCAGTGACAGGGACTATGGCTACACCTTC. This codes for CASDRDYGYTF. The full variable domain, its missing parts supplied by reference TRBV2 and TRBJ1-2, is EPEVTQTPSHQVTQMGQEVILRCVPISNHLYFYWYRQILGQKVEFLVSFYNNEISEKSEIFDDQFSVERPDGSNFTLKIRSTKLEDSAMYFCASDRDYGYTFGSGTRLTVV.

V is TRBV4-2 and J is TRBJ2-2; 15 nucleotides line up with TRBD2. Trimming at V came to 3 bases and at J to 6 bases, leaving 8 bases not matched to a gene. The CDR3 has 18 amino acids. Germline assignment: CDR1 LGHNA and CDR2 YNFKEQ. The CDR3 loop reads CASSQRTSGGAPPGELFF. In DNA form, the CDR3 reads TGTGCCAGCAGCCAGAGGACTAGCGGGGGGGCCCCTCCCGGGGAGCTGTTTTTT.